Each of the 30 T cell receptor beta chains below was sequenced from the same sample in a study of cytomegalovirus exposure and HLA in healthy donors. It was with 60 Vbeta and 13 Jbeta primers that the PCR ran. Libraries were prepared by immunoSEQ multiplex PCR; TCRdb keeps only in-frame clonotypes and omits some of them. The sample has under 110,000 clones, roughly 80% seen once. Material: PBMCs. These receptors were collected from a man in his forties in good health and CMV-seronegative.

This clone showed up just a few times. The V call is TRBV10-1, the J call TRBJ2-5; D is perhaps TRBD1 (5 bases). Germline V gives CDR1 WNHNN, CDR2 SYGVQD (reference sequence). This CDR3 contains 15 residues. V lost 2 bases and J 1 base, leaving 11 bases between the germline ends. In DNA form, the CDR3 reads TGCGCCAGCAGTGAGCTCCCAGGGCGCCAAGAGACCCAGTACTTC. Residues: CASSELPGRQETQYF.

J is TRBJ1-5 and V is TRBV6-6, with 9 bases matching TRBD1. This CDR3 spans 15 amino acids. Trimming cost V 6 bases and J 7 bases; bases outside gene matches: 10. Germline values: CDR1 MNHNY, CDR2 SVGAGI (reference sequence). CDR3 protein: CASRPAQGANQPQHF. In DNA, the CDR3 is TGTGCCAGCAGGCCTGCACAGGGGGCAAACCAGCCCCAGCATTTT.

Details on this clone: One end of the junction varies from germline; a read error may be responsible. The chain carries TRBV7-6 and TRBJ2-7; 7 bases are shared with TRBD2. The germline V gene encodes CDR1 SGHVS and CDR2 FNYEAQ. This CDR3 region has 15 residues. The CDR3 loop reads CAGSSYGGLFGEQYF. CDR3 in DNA: TGTGCCGGCAGCTCTTACGGGGGGTTGTTCGGCGAGCAGTACTTC.

V usage is TRBV10-1 and J usage is TRBJ1-6; a weak D match, TRBD1 (5 bases). The CDR3 loop spans 15 amino acids. Trimming removed 0 bases from V and 10 bases from J, with 13 bases in between. CDR1 WNHNN and CDR2 SYGVQD come from the germline V gene (reference sequence). The CDR3 sequence is CASSESRLGRSPLHF. The CDR3 DNA follows: TGCGCCAGCAGTGAGTCTCGGCTGGGGCGGTCACCCCTCCACTTT.

The J gene is TRBJ1-1, the V gene TRBV5-1; 10 positions agree with TRBD1. Looked up from germline, CDR1 is SGHRS and CDR2 is YFSETQ. CDR3 size: 15 residues. V shed 2 bases and J 5 bases; nucleotides not matched to a gene: 6. CDR3 DNA: TGCGCCAGCAGCTTCTCCGGGACAGGGGAGACTGAAGCTTTCTTT. The encoded protein is CASSFSGTGETEAFF.

The gene calls are TRBV4-1 and TRBJ1-4; possibly TRBD1 for D (5 bases). V lost 0 bases, J lost 5 bases, and 16 bases lay in between. This CDR3 region has 17 residues. Germline V gene sequence: CDR1 MGHRA, CDR2 YSYEKL. CDR3 sequence reads: CASSQDGERAGNEKLFF. CDR3 nucleotide sequence: TGCGCCAGCAGCCAAGATGGGGAAAGGGCAGGGAATGAAAAACTGTTTTTT.

This clone is a singleton in its sample. This chain joins TRBV7-8 and TRBJ2-1, with 9 positions matching TRBD1. Trimming took 5 bases from V and 5 from J; bases not matched to a gene: 7. Germline V gene data show CDR1 as SGHVS and CDR2 as FQNEAQ. The CDR3 consists of 15 residues. CDR3 bases: TGTGCCAGCAGCATACAGGGGGCGGAGGACAATGAGCAGTTCTTC. This gives the protein CASSIQGAEDNEQFF.

The chain is built from TRBV7-9 and TRBJ2-2; no clear D gene. The CDR3 contains 13 residues. Germline CDR1 is SEHNR and CDR2 is FQNEAQ (reference sequence). V dropped 2 bases and J dropped 6 bases, with 7 bases sitting between them. The DNA for the CDR3 is TGTGCCAGCAGCTTATCCGGTGCCGGGGAGCTGTTTTTT. It is translated as CASSLSGAGELFF.

The rearrangement links TRBV6-4 to TRBJ2-1; D is unresolved. The CDR3 covers 13 residues. Looked up from germline, CDR1 is MRHNA and CDR2 is SNTAGT. The V end was cut by 4 bases, the J end by 9 bases, with 13 bases between. The chain's CDR3 is CASSVSAAGEQFF. CDR3 nucleotide sequence: TGTGCCAGCAGTGTCTCGGCAGCAGGTGAGCAGTTCTTC.

The chain carries TRBV7-9 and TRBJ1-2, with unresolved D. CDR3 length: 13 amino acids. The V gene's germline CDR1 is SEHNR and CDR2 FQNEAQ (reference sequence). Trimming pared 5 bases from V and 5 bases from J, leaving 12 bases between. The CDR3 protein is CASSAMGTYGYTF. DNA of the CDR3: TGTGCCAGCAGCGCCATGGGCACGTATGGCTACACCTTC.

The V call is TRBV10-3, the J call TRBJ1-1; D is uncertain. The CDR3 runs 13 residues. V gave up 5 bases and J gave up 1 base, with 8 bases separating them. The V gene's germline CDR1 is ENHRY and CDR2 SYGVKD. CDR3 loop: CAISTAGNTEAFF. Written as DNA, the CDR3 is TGTGCCATCAGTACAGCAGGGAACACTGAAGCTTTCTTT.

This clone has a handful of counts. The chain joins TRBV2 to TRBJ1-4; the match to TRBD1 covers 8 bases. The V segment lost 5 bases and the J segment 7 bases; nucleotides outside the gene matches: 12. CDR1 is SNHLY, CDR2 FYNNEI, per germline. This CDR3 contains 16 residues. The CDR3 reads CASSRPTGAMGEKLFF. The DNA of the CDR3 is TGTGCCAGCAGTAGACCGACAGGGGCCATGGGTGAAAAACTGTTTTTT.

This rearrangement joins TRBV11-2 to TRBJ1-1; D ambiguous. V was clipped by 2 bases and J by 1 base, with 5 bases between them. The CDR3 sequence is 13 residues long. Germline V gene data show CDR1 as SGHAT and CDR2 as FQNNGV. CDR3 residues: CASSLSRNTEAFF. In DNA form, the CDR3 reads TGTGCCAGCAGCTTATCTAGGAACACTGAAGCTTTCTTT.

CDR3 in DNA: TGCGCCAGCAGCTTGGGCTGGGGCCGAACCGGGGAGCTGTTTTTT. Translation gives CASSLGWGRTGELFF. The chain recombines TRBV5-1 with TRBJ2-2; D may be TRBD1 (5 bases). The CDR3 is made up of 15 amino acids. Trimming took 0 bases from V and 5 from J, leaving 11 bases between them. Germline V gene lookup returns CDR1 SGHRS and CDR2 YFSETQ.

This clone was observed a single time. This rearrangement joins TRBV5-1 to TRBJ2-1, with TRBD2 matching 8 bases. Trimming took 1 base from V and 7 from J; bases not matched to a gene: 7. Germline values: CDR1 SGHRS, CDR2 YFSETQ. This CDR3 contains 15 residues. The CDR3 DNA is TGCGCCAGCAGCTTGCTAGCGGGCGGTGAGAATGAGCAGTTCTTC. Its protein is CASSLLAGGENEQFF.

The chain joins TRBV15 to TRBJ1-2; 7 nucleotides match TRBD1. The CDR3 is 16 residues long. The germline CDR1 and CDR2 sequences are LNHNV and YYDKDF (reference sequence). Unmatched junction bases numbered 13, after V lost 4 bases and J lost 5 bases. CDR3 in amino acids: CATSTGRVGGPYGYTF. The DNA of the CDR3 is TGTGCCACCAGCACCGGCCGGGTAGGGGGCCCATATGGCTACACCTTC.

This chain joins TRBV10-2 and TRBJ2-7; D may be TRBD2 (6 bases). CDR3 length equals 15 residues. CDR1 WSHSY and CDR2 SAAADI come from the germline V gene. The ends were cut back, 5 bases at V and 7 bases at J, with 21 bases in the middle. CDR3 sequence: CASSSSGSPSTEQYF. The CDR3, as DNA: TGCGCCAGCAGTTCCAGCGGGTCCCCCTCTACAGAGCAGTACTTC.

The CDR3, as DNA: TGTGCCAGCAGTTTAAGCGGTTTCAACACTGAAGCTTTCTTT. Amino acid sequence: CASSLSGFNTEAFF. The rearrangement links TRBV27 to TRBJ1-1; D gene unclear. Germline CDR1 is MNHEY and CDR2 is SMNVEV (reference sequence). This CDR3 is 14 amino acids long. V was trimmed by 2 bases and J by 2 bases, leaving 9 bases between them.

The V and J genes are TRBV6-4 and TRBJ1-1; D is possibly TRBD1 (5 bases). CDR1 MRHNA and CDR2 SNTAGT come from the germline V gene. Trimming shortened V by 6 bases and J by 5 bases, and 13 bases separated the two germline ends. The length of the CDR3 is 13 residues. CDR3: CASSREGRTEAFF. CDR3 DNA: TGTGCCAGCAGCAGGGAGGGAAGAACTGAAGCTTTCTTT.

V is TRBV4-2 and J is TRBJ2-3; TRBD2 aligns across 8 bases. This CDR3 is built from 15 residues. The V gene's germline CDR1 is LGHNA and CDR2 YNFKEQ. Germline trimming cut 4 bases from V and 7 bases from J; bases unmatched to any gene: 10. The CDR3 is CASSRPGGTQNTQYF. The DNA for the CDR3 is TGTGCCAGCAGCCGCCCGGGGGGGACGCAGAATACGCAGTATTTT.

The V call is TRBV29-1, the J call TRBJ2-2, with 9 bases that match TRBD1. Germline CDR1 is SQVTM and CDR2 is ANQGSEA. The CDR3 runs 15 residues. V was pared by 4 bases and J by 5 bases, with 8 bases of the junction left unmatched. In DNA form, the CDR3 reads TGCAGCGTTGGACGACAGGGGGTAGAGACCGGGGAGCTGTTTTTT. Protein sequence: CSVGRQGVETGELFF.

This clone was detected only a few times. The V call is TRBV4-2, the J call TRBJ2-2; D possibly corresponds to TRBD2 (5 bases). The CDR3 sequence is 15 residues long. Germline V lookup: CDR1 LGHNA, CDR2 YNFKEQ. The V end was cut by 0 bases, the J end by 4 bases, with 9 bases between. CDR3 sequence reads: CASSQDRLATGELFF. Written as DNA, the CDR3 is TGTGCCAGCAGCCAAGATAGGCTAGCCACCGGGGAGCTGTTTTTT.

This chain connects TRBV19 to TRBJ2-3, with TRBD1 as a possible D gene (5 bases). Trimming left V 4 bases short and J 4 bases short, with 12 bases between. This CDR3 contains 14 residues. Germline V gene sequence: CDR1 LNHDA, CDR2 SQIVND (reference sequence). CDR3 residues: CASSKAGIADTQYF. The DNA of the CDR3 is TGTGCCAGTAGTAAGGCAGGGATCGCAGATACGCAGTATTTT.

J is TRBJ1-1 and V is TRBV7-3, with 8 nucleotides matching TRBD1. Germline CDR1 reads SGHTA; CDR2 reads FQGTGA. The CDR3 spans 13 residues. V was pared by 2 bases and J by 8 bases, with 4 bases of the junction left unmatched. The CDR3 reads CASSLVSGGEAFF. CDR3 coding DNA: TGTGCCAGCAGCTTAGTCTCAGGGGGCGAAGCTTTCTTT.

This rearrangement joins TRBV5-1 to TRBJ2-7; weak D call: TRBD1 (8 bases). The CDR3 spans 16 residues. The germline V gene has CDR1 SGHRS and CDR2 YFSETQ. Trimming cost V 3 bases and J 5 bases, with 21 bases left between them. The CDR3 region is CASSWGGTGKQDEQYF. CDR3 sequence (DNA): TGCGCCAGCAGCTGGGGGGGGACAGGAAAACAAGACGAGCAGTACTTC.

The chain employs TRBV6-6 and TRBJ2-5; D is ambiguous. V lost 8 bases, J lost 5 bases, and 12 bases lay in between. Germline lookup yields CDR1 MNHNY and CDR2 SVGAGI (reference sequence). The CDR3 runs to 12 residues. CDR3 coding DNA: TGTGCCAGCTCTGACTCCTGGGAGACCCAGTACTTC. Translating gives CASSDSWETQYF.

The chain uses TRBV19 and TRBJ2-5, with a tentative D call TRBD2 (5 bases). Germline CDR1 and CDR2: LNHDA and SQIVND (reference sequence). V gave up 5 bases and J gave up 0 bases, with 13 bases separating them. The CDR3 spans 15 residues. DNA of the CDR3: TGTGCCAGTAGTTCCCACTCGGGGTACCAAGAGACCCAGTACTTC. Amino acid sequence: CASSSHSGYQETQYF. Supplemented by reference TRBV19 and TRBJ2-5, the full variable domain reads DGGITQSPKYLFRKEGQNVTLSCEQNLNHDAMYWYRQDPGQGLRLIYYSQIVNDFQKGDIAEGYSVSREKKESFPLTVTSAQKNPTAFYLCASSSHSGYQETQYFGPGTRLLVL.

The genes are TRBV7-2 and TRBJ2-5, with 9 bases lining up with TRBD2. CDR3 length equals 16 residues. V dropped 1 base and J dropped 5; count of bases not matched to a gene: 8. The germline CDR1 and CDR2 sequences are SGHTA and FQGNSA. In DNA, the CDR3 is TGTGCCAGCAGCTTAGTGCTAGCGGGGCGCGGGGAGACCCAGTACTTC. Translating it yields CASSLVLAGRGETQYF. The full variable domain, completed using reference TRBV7-2 and TRBJ2-5, is GAGVSQSPSNKVTEKGKDVELRCDPISGHTALYWYRQSLGQGLEFLIYFQGNSAPDKSGLPSDRFSAERTGGSVSTLTIQRTQQEDSAVYLCASSLVLAGRGETQYFGPGTRLLVL.

This clone is a singleton in its sample. CDR3 nucleotides: TGTGCCAGCAAGATACAGGGGGCAATGAGTGATGGCTACACCTTC. Translated, it gives CASKIQGAMSDGYTF. This chain joins TRBV2 and TRBJ1-2, with 9 bases matching TRBD1. V trimming: 7 bases; J trimming: 6 bases; junction bases outside the gene matches: 12. The CDR3 runs 15 residues. From germline, CDR1 is SNHLY and CDR2 FYNNEI. Based on the CDR3 plus reference TRBV2 and TRBJ1-2, the full variable domain is EPEVTQTPSHQVTQMGQEVILRCVPISNHLYFYWYRQILGQKVEFLVSFYNNEISEKSEIFDDQFSVERPDGSNFTLKIRSTKLEDSAMYFCASKIQGAMSDGYTFGSGTRLTVV.

The chain links TRBV19 to TRBJ2-4, with 15 bases matching TRBD2. CDR1 LNHDA and CDR2 SQIVND come from the germline V gene (reference sequence). The CDR3 loop spans 15 amino acids. V gave up 6 bases and J gave up 4 bases; unmatched junction bases: 1. DNA of the CDR3: TGTGCCAGTAGGGGACTAGCGGGGGGTAAAAACATTCAGTACTTC. Its protein product is CASRGLAGGKNIQYF.